The 17 T cell receptor beta chains reported below all come from one sample, sequenced in a study of T cells in Graves' hyperthyroidism and ophthalmopathy. Amplification of TCR beta CDR3 regions was performed using RNA transcripts as template. Carried out on the TCR CDR3, a first-round RT-PCR used the HTBI primer set. TCRdb fed the multiplex PCR reads into MiXCR, producing one record per CDR3 protein. The sample includes 200,000 to 250,000 distinct CDR3 sequences, about 15% of them seen just once. Sequencing was carried out using blood. The source of these receptors is a woman aged 18-35 years with Graves' ophthalmopathy.

This clonotype was counted a few times. The chain couples TRBV6-6 to TRBJ1-4, with a possible D match to TRBD1 (5 bases). V lost 0 bases, J lost 0 bases, and 5 bases lay in between. Germline CDR1 and CDR2: MNHNY and SVGAGI (reference sequence). The CDR3 has 15 amino acids. The CDR3 region has the DNA TGTGCCAGCAGTTACTCAGGGGCAACTAATGAAAAACTGTTTTTT. As protein: CASSYSGATNEKLFF.

The V gene is TRBV11-2, the J gene TRBJ2-2, with D perhaps matching TRBD2 (5 bases). Looked up from germline, CDR1 is SGHAT and CDR2 is FQNNGV. The CDR3 totals 15 residues. The germline V and J ends were trimmed by 6 bases and 7 bases, with 18 bases remaining between them. This CDR3 reads CASSQRAEHGGELFF. CDR3 DNA: TGTGCCAGCAGTCAGAGGGCAGAACATGGCGGGGAGCTGTTTTTT.

This clonotype was observed many times. The chain combines TRBV3-1 with TRBJ1-4, with a possible D match to TRBD1 (5 bases). The CDR3 is 11 amino acids. Trimming took off 1 base at V and 11 bases at J, with 5 bases between the two ends. The germline CDR1 and CDR2 sequences are LGHDT and YNNKEL (reference sequence). The CDR3 nucleotides read TGTGCCAGCAGCCAAGGGGGGAAACTGTTTTTT. Translating gives CASSQGGKLFF.

Worth noting for this clonotype: A read error may be the cause here, since a much bigger clone is one base away. Here the CDR3 omits its conserved ending phenylalanine or tryptophan, so a read error is the likely source. The rearrangement links TRBV15 to TRBJ1-1; 9 bases agree with TRBD1. CDR3 length: 14 residues. V dropped 2 bases and J dropped 8; count of bases not matched to a gene: 6. Germline values: CDR1 LNHNV, CDR2 YYDKDF (reference sequence). The CDR3 here is CATSRWGQGLEAFL. The CDR3 region has the DNA TGTGCCACCAGCAGATGGGGACAGGGTCTCGAAGCTTTCCTT.

The V and J genes are TRBV9 and TRBJ2-7, with TRBD1 matching 9 bases. Germline values: CDR1 SGDLS, CDR2 YYNGEE. There are 15 residues in the CDR3. J lost 1 base, V lost 5 bases, and 7 bases had no gene match. The CDR3 spells CASSETGTGSYEQYF. Here the CDR3 DNA reads TGTGCCAGCAGTGAGACCGGGACAGGGTCCTACGAGCAGTACTTC. The full variable domain, completed using reference TRBV9 and TRBJ2-7, is DSGVTQTPKHLITATGQRVTLRCSPRSGDLSVYWYQQSLDQGLQFLIQYYNGEERAKGNILERFSAQQFPDLHSELNLSSLELGDSALYFCASSETGTGSYEQYFGPGTRLTVT.

This clonotype has a handful of counts. The chain has TRBV5-8 and TRBJ1-1, with 7 positions matching TRBD1. The CDR3 runs to 14 residues. From germline, CDR1 is SGHTS and CDR2 YDEGEE. J lost 8 bases, V lost 0 bases, and 7 bases had no gene match. The CDR3 region has the DNA TGTGCCAGCAGCTTGGGGACAGGACGGGGAGAAGCTTTCTTT. Translated: CASSLGTGRGEAFF.

The sample holds a few counts of this clonotype. A much larger clone is a single base away; this may be a read error. The chain uses TRBV24-1 and TRBJ1-1; D is ambiguous. The CDR3 consists of 14 residues. Deletions cut 5 bases from V and 2 bases from J, with 11 bases between. Germline-derived CDR1 and CDR2 are KGHDR and SFDVKD. The CDR3 DNA reads TGTGCCACCAGTGGCCCTCGACAAAACACTGAAGCTTTCTTT. Translating it yields CATSGPRQNTEAFF.

This clonotype showed up many times. This sequence joins TRBV6-2 or TRBV6-3 and TRBJ2-5; D gene uncertain. Germline-derived CDR1 and CDR2 are MNHEY and SVGEGT. Trimming removed 6 bases from V and 5 bases from J, with 10 bases in between. CDR3 length: 12 amino acids. For the CDR3, the DNA is TGTGCCAGCAGCCGAGACGGGGAGACCCAGTACTTC. It yields the protein CASSRDGETQYF.

V gene TRBV28 combines with J gene TRBJ2-7, with 10 bases identical to TRBD2. J lost 6 bases, V lost 6 bases, and 5 bases had no gene match. CDR3 size: 13 residues. Germline V gives CDR1 MDHEN, CDR2 SYDVKM. CDR3 bases: TGTGCCAGCAGCTTCGGGACTAGCGCCGAGCAGTACTTC. It yields the protein CASSFGTSAEQYF.

This clonotype was observed at least ten times. CDR3 in amino acids: CASSLTLTRETQYF. Here the CDR3 DNA reads TGTGCCAGCAGCTTGACACTAACTCGGGAGACCCAGTACTTC. The V and J genes are TRBV5-8 and TRBJ2-5; D unclear. The CDR3 length is 14 residues. From germline, CDR1 is SGHTS and CDR2 YDEGEE. V lost 1 base and J 5 bases, leaving 12 bases between the germline ends.

The chain carries TRBV4-1 and TRBJ1-5, with TRBD1 as a possible D gene (5 bases). The V gene lost 0 bases and the J gene lost 4 bases, with 10 bases spanning the gap. Germline lookup yields CDR1 MGHRA and CDR2 YSYEKL. The CDR3 totals 15 residues. The CDR3 DNA follows: TGCGCCAGCAGCCAAGAACAGGAAGAGAATCAGCCCCAGCATTTT. Translated: CASSQEQEENQPQHF.

There are many counts of this clonotype. The genes are TRBV7-6 and TRBJ1-4; D is undetermined. Germline CDR1 SGHVS, CDR2 FNYEAQ. V lost 4 bases, J lost 0 bases, and 9 bases lay in between. The CDR3 contains 15 residues. CDR3 nucleotides: TGTGCCAGCAGCTCGCCACACACAACTAATGAAAAACTGTTTTTT. Translation: CASSSPHTTNEKLFF. Supplemented by reference TRBV7-6 and TRBJ1-4, the full variable domain reads GAGVSQSPRYKVTKRGQDVALRCDPISGHVSLYWYRQALGQGPEFLTYFNYEAQQDKSGLPNDRFSAERPEGSISTLTIQRTEQRDSAMYRCASSSPHTTNEKLFFGSGTQLSVL.

V and J are TRBV19 and TRBJ2-5, with a tentative D call TRBD2 (5 bases). This CDR3 is 15 amino acids long. The V gene's germline CDR1 is LNHDA and CDR2 SQIVND (reference sequence). Trimming took 1 base from V and 2 from J, leaving 11 bases between them. Here the CDR3 reads CASSIGPAEQETQYF. In DNA, the CDR3 is TGTGCCAGTAGTATAGGACCAGCGGAGCAAGAGACCCAGTACTTC.

This clonotype was seen at least ten times. The CDR3 DNA follows: TGTGCCAGCAGTGGGACAGGGCTTCCCAATGAGCAGTTCTTC. Protein sequence: CASSGTGLPNEQFF. The V and J genes are TRBV2 and TRBJ2-1, with 8 positions matching TRBD1. The CDR3 has 14 amino acids. The trim removed 4 bases at V and 6 bases at J, leaving 5 bases unmatched. The V gene's germline CDR1 is SNHLY and CDR2 FYNNEI.

This clonotype was found many times. This chain uses TRBV28 with TRBJ2-1; 10 bases are a match to TRBD2. The CDR3 is 17 amino acids. The J segment lost 3 bases and the V segment lost 4 bases, leaving 9 bases of the junction unmatched. CDR1 and CDR2 from the germline V gene are MDHEN and SYDVKM. In nucleotides, the CDR3 is TGTGCCAGCAGTTCCCCGGGCAGCGGGGGGGTCTACAATGAGCAGTTCTTC. Translated, it gives CASSSPGSGGVYNEQFF.

This clonotype has a count of ten or more. This sequence joins TRBV20-1 and TRBJ2-3; possibly TRBD2 for D (7 bases). There are 17 residues in the CDR3. V lost 2 bases to trimming and J lost 5 bases, with 23 bases between them. Germline-derived CDR1 and CDR2 are DFQATT and SNEGSKA (reference sequence). DNA for the CDR3: TGCAGTGCTAGACTGGGGGGGGCCCTCGCCCCATTAGATACGCAGTATTTT. Residues: CSARLGGALAPLDTQYF.

This clonotype was counted at least ten times. The genes are TRBV9 and TRBJ1-1, with D perhaps TRBD1 (5 bases). The germline V and J ends were trimmed by 0 bases and 4 bases, with 10 bases remaining between them. The CDR3 covers 14 residues. CDR1 and CDR2 from the germline V gene are SGDLS and YYNGEE. CDR3 loop: CASSVGGGSTEAFF. CDR3 sequence (DNA): TGTGCCAGCAGCGTAGGGGGGGGTAGCACTGAAGCTTTCTTT.